The clone carrying this T cell receptor beta chain appeared a single time. Its target is unknown. The data belong to a study of CD8 T cells in ankylosing spondylitis. The study, taken as a whole, reports: The study looked at matched synovial fluid samples from ankylosing spondylitis patients. Disease-linked clones were reported to be significantly enriched there.

Libraries of TCR beta came from quantitative 5'-RACE with molecular barcodes. From the 5' RACE reads, TCRdb called clonotypes with MiXCR, one entry per CDR3 protein. The repertoire holds under 300,000 distinct CDR3 sequences, with 18% as singletons. Per the germline V gene, CDR1 is MNHEY and CDR2 is SVGEGT. The CDR3 loop spans 13 amino acids. Trimming removed 6 bases from V and 4 bases from J; junction bases left unmatched: 5. The chain links TRBV6-2 or TRBV6-3 to TRBJ2-7; TRBD1 aligns across 8 bases. The source of this sequence is a male donor with ankylosing spondylitis or in good health (not recorded which). The sequencing input was blood, either unsorted or a sorted T cell fraction (not recorded which). As DNA, the CDR3 is TGTGCCAGCAGGGATCAGGGGGCGTACGAGCAGTACTTC. This translates into CASRDQGAYEQYF.